These 18 T cell receptor beta chains were sequenced from one sample in a study of T cells in Graves' hyperthyroidism and ophthalmopathy. Authors of the study amplified TCR beta CDR3 regions from RNA transcripts. A first-round RT-PCR of the TCR CDR3 used the HTBI primer set. A single record per CDR3 protein comes from TCRdb applying MiXCR to the multiplex PCR reads. The sample shows around 560,000 distinct CDR3 sequences, approximately 15% of them seen only once. Sequencing input: blood. These receptors were taken from a woman aged 18-29 years with Graves' hyperthyroidism.

This clonotype was observed many times. This chain uses TRBV2 with TRBJ2-5, with D unresolved. The CDR3 is 14 residues long. The V gene's germline CDR1 is SNHLY and CDR2 FYNNEI. Trimming removed 2 bases at V and 4 bases at J, with 11 bases between. The chain's CDR3 is CASSERRVRETQYF. DNA of the CDR3: TGTGCCAGCAGTGAACGTAGGGTTAGAGAGACCCAGTACTTC.

Many counts were recorded for this clonotype. V is TRBV28 and J is TRBJ2-1, with D perhaps TRBD1 or TRBD2 (5 bases each). CDR1 and CDR2 (germline): MDHEN, SYDVKM. V lost 6 bases and J 3 bases, leaving 18 bases between the germline ends. The CDR3 sequence is 16 residues long. CDR3 in DNA: TGTGCCAGCAGCAGGGAGCTAGCCTCATTCTACAATGAGCAGTTCTTC. Translation: CASSRELASFYNEQFF.

This chain uses TRBV20-1 with TRBJ2-3, with unresolved D. The V gene's germline CDR1 is DFQATT and CDR2 SNEGSKA (reference sequence). V shed 7 bases and J shed 0 bases, with 8 bases lying between them. This CDR3 contains 12 residues. CDR3 protein: CSGAASTDTQYF. The CDR3 bases are TGCAGTGGCGCAGCGAGCACAGATACGCAGTATTTT.

This clonotype showed up many times. The V gene is TRBV24-1, the J gene TRBJ2-7; D might be TRBD1 (6 bases). Per the germline V gene, CDR1 is KGHDR and CDR2 is SFDVKD. CDR3 length: 16 amino acids. V dropped 2 bases and J dropped 3 bases, with 16 bases sitting between them. The CDR3 loop is CATSDSTGPSLYEQYF. The CDR3, as DNA: TGTGCCACCAGTGATTCTACAGGGCCCTCCCTCTACGAGCAGTACTTC.

In its sample, this clonotype was seen a few times. The chain is built from TRBV5-6 and TRBJ1-4; 7 bases align to TRBD1. This CDR3 is built from 14 residues. Germline loops: CDR1 SGHDT, CDR2 YYEEEE. V gave up 1 base and J gave up 11 bases; unmatched junction bases: 8. The CDR3 loop reads CASSLRQGGRKLFF. As DNA, the CDR3 is TGTGCCAGCAGCTTGCGACAGGGAGGAAGGAAACTGTTTTTT.

The chain uses TRBV28 and TRBJ2-7; TRBD2 agrees at 9 bases. Trimming at V came to 2 bases and at J to 4 bases, leaving 6 bases not matched to a gene. Germline loops: CDR1 MDHEN, CDR2 SYDVKM. The CDR3 runs 15 residues. The CDR3 nucleotides read TGTGCCAGCAGTTTAGGGGGGACTAGCAGATACGAGCAGTACTTC. Translation gives CASSLGGTSRYEQYF.

This clonotype was picked up many times. This chain uses TRBV12-3 or TRBV12-4 with TRBJ2-1, with 7 bases that match TRBD1. The V segment lost 6 bases and the J segment 8 bases; nucleotides outside the gene matches: 16. The CDR3 covers 16 residues. CDR3 amino acids: CASRIRPGQSGHEQFF. The CDR3 coding sequence is TGTGCCAGCAGGATTCGCCCGGGACAGTCTGGGCATGAGCAGTTCTTC.

This clonotype occurred many times. An end of the junction differs from the germline gene, which may be a read error. This chain uses TRBV3-1 with TRBJ1-1; no clear D. The length of the CDR3 is 13 residues. Germline CDR1 is LGHDT and CDR2 is YNNKEL (reference sequence). CDR3: CASSPLGGTEAFF. In DNA form, the CDR3 reads TGCGCCAGCAGCCCGTTGGGTGGCACTGAAGCTTTCTTT.

This clonotype was found a few times. The V gene is TRBV20-1, the J gene TRBJ2-1; 11 nucleotides line up with TRBD2. The CDR3 runs 16 residues. In germline, CDR1 is DFQATT, CDR2 SNEGSKA (reference sequence). V lost 4 bases and J lost 4; bases outside the gene matches: 9. CDR3 in DNA: TGCAGTGCTAATCCCCATAGCGGGGGGGGATACAATGAGCAGTTCTTC. This translates into CSANPHSGGGYNEQFF.

This clonotype was found a few times. This sequence joins TRBV10-3 and TRBJ1-1, with D possibly matching TRBD1 (5 bases). The CDR3 covers 15 residues. V lost 0 bases and J lost 6, with 14 bases in between. From germline, CDR1 is ENHRY and CDR2 SYGVKD. The CDR3 DNA reads TGTGCCATCAGTGAGTCGGGGAGGGGATCGGCTGAAGCTTTCTTT. Encoded protein: CAISESGRGSAEAFF.

J is TRBJ1-2 and V is TRBV5-1; no firm D call. Trimming removed 4 bases from V and 3 bases from J, with 16 bases in between. CDR1 and CDR2 from the germline V gene are SGHRS and YFSETQ. This CDR3 is built from 15 residues. The CDR3 DNA reads as TGCGCCAGCAGCCGCGTACCGGACGTTGACTATGGCTACACCTTC. Translated: CASSRVPDVDYGYTF.

The DNA of the CDR3 is TGCAGCGTTACAACCCGCCTGACAGCACAGTACCAAGAGACCCAGTACTTC. As protein: CSVTTRLTAQYQETQYF. The chain couples TRBV29-1 to TRBJ2-5, with D possibly TRBD1 on 5 matching bases. The CDR3 sequence is 17 residues long. CDR1 and CDR2 from the germline V gene are SQVTM and ANQGSEA. Trimming took 5 bases from V and 0 from J, leaving 22 bases between them.

The chain employs TRBV6-2 or TRBV6-3 and TRBJ1-3, with unresolved D. The V end lost 4 bases, the J end lost 1 base, and 11 bases lay between the germline ends. This CDR3 is built from 15 residues. Germline values: CDR1 MNHEY, CDR2 SVGEGT. The CDR3, as DNA: TGTGCCAGCAGTTTAGGACCGACGTCTGGAAACACCATATATTTT. Its protein is CASSLGPTSGNTIYF.

About this clonotype: At one end, the junction sequence differs from germline, possibly due to a read error. The rearrangement joins TRBV18 to TRBJ1-6; possibly TRBD1 for D (5 bases). CDR1 and CDR2 from the germline V gene are KGHSH and LQKENI. The CDR3 loop spans 14 amino acids. The CDR3 spells CASSPQRGDSPLHF. The CDR3 nucleotides are TGTGCCAGCTCACCGCAGAGGGGAGATTCACCTCTCCACTTT.

The table lists this clonotype with a few counts. The chain joins TRBV6-5 to TRBJ1-2; D is ambiguous. V lost 2 bases and J lost 6, with 4 bases in between. CDR1 and CDR2 from the germline V gene are MNHEY and SVGAGI. The length of the CDR3 is 11 residues. The CDR3 loop is CASSYRDGYTF. DNA for the CDR3: TGTGCCAGCAGTTACAGGGATGGCTACACCTTC.

Ten or more counts support this clonotype. The V call is TRBV7-2, the J call TRBJ2-3; D remains unclear. V gave up 5 bases and J gave up 6 bases, with 12 bases separating them. CDR1 and CDR2 from the germline V gene are SGHTA and FQGNSA. The CDR3 spans 13 residues. CDR3 DNA: TGTACCAGCAGCCCCCCCTGGGGTGATACGCAGTATTTT. This gives the protein CTSSPPWGDTQYF.

This clonotype was detected a few times. The J gene is TRBJ2-2, the V gene TRBV24-1; 9 nucleotides line up with TRBD1. The V and J ends lost 5 bases and 5 bases, in that order; junction bases with no gene match: 8. Germline V gene data show CDR1 as KGHDR and CDR2 as SFDVKD. This CDR3 region has 16 residues. CDR3 DNA: TGTGCCACCAGTGGGTTGGACAGGGGTCGTACCGGGGAGCTGTTTTTT. Its translation is CATSGLDRGRTGELFF.

This clonotype was counted only a few times. The chain couples TRBV19 to TRBJ2-5; D may correspond to TRBD1 or TRBD2 (6 bases each). This CDR3 has 15 residues. Trimming cost V 6 bases and J 2 bases, with 16 bases left between them. The V gene's germline CDR1 is LNHDA and CDR2 SQIVND (reference sequence). CDR3 bases: TGTGCCAGTAGGTCGATACAGGGAGGTCAAGAGACCCAGTACTTC. Amino acids: CASRSIQGGQETQYF.